This record covers a single T cell receptor (beta chain). This sample stems from a study of blood T cell repertoires in COVID-19. The overall study: Italy, Spain and the United States were the sources of the convalescent and acute COVID-19 samples. The cDNA or gDNA used as material had been derived from T cells, B-cell-depleted T cells, or PBMCs.

During active infection, Seattle patients enrolled and were then monitored through disease. CDR3 length: 16 residues. Trimming removed 0 bases from V and 3 bases from J, with 11 bases in between. Looked up from germline, CDR1 is MGHRA and CDR2 is YSYEKL. In the source study's methods: Amplification of reference gene primers provided the estimated nucleated cell counts. Profiled with immunoSEQ multiplex PCR; TCRdb holds only in-frame clones, not every one. The V and J calls and clone size come from that table; D and trimming were worked out from the DNA. In the table there are more than 250,000 clones, 70% to 90% of which are singletons.

The chain couples TRBV4-1 to TRBJ1-4, with D unclear. Source material: peripheral blood. This TCR was sampled from a woman aged 25 to 39 with COVID-19, enrolled during active disease. CDR3 nucleotide sequence: TGCGCCAGCAGCCAAGAGGGCGGGAGATCTAATGAAAAACTGTTTTTT. Its protein product is CASSQEGGRSNEKLFF.